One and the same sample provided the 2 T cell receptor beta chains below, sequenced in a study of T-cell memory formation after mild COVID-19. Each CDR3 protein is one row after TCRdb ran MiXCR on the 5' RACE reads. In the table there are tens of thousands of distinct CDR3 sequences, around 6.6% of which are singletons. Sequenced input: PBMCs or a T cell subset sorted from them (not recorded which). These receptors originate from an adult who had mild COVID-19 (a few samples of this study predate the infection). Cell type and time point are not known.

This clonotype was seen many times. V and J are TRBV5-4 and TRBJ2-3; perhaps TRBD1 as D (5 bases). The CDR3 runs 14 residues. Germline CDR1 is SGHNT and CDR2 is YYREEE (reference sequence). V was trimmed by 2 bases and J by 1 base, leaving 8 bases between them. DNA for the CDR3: TGTGCCAGCAGCTTAGGCAGGGGCACAGATACGCAGTATTTT. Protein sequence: CASSLGRGTDTQYF. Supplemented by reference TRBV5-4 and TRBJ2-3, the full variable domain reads ETGVTQSPTHLIKTRGQQVTLRCSSQSGHNTVSWYQQALGQGPQFIFQYYREEENGRGNFPPRFSGLQFPNYSSELNVNALELDDSALYLCASSLGRGTDTQYFGPGTRLTVL.

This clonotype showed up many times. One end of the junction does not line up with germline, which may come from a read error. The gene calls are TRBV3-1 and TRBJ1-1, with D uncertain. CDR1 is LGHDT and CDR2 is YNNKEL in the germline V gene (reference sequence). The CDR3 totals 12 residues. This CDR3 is CASSLLGSSNVF. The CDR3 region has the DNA TGTGCCAGCAGCCTCTTGGGCAGCTCGAATGTCTTT.